This T cell receptor (beta chain) was captured by sequencing in a study of beta chain bispecific antibodies for T cell cancers (dated by TCRdb to the early 2020s). In terms of the full investigation: Healthy donor T cells were cocultured with T cell leukemia lines and bispecific antibodies, and TRBV sequencing of the surviving cells was then used to measure how much each TRBV family was depleted. On the cell surface, TRBV12 (TRBV12-3) was expressed by Jurkat cells, whereas TRBV5-5 was expressed by HPB-ALL cells.

Libraries incorporated unique molecular identifier barcodes, which were used to quantify clonotypes. Qiagen AllPrep DNA/RNA Micro kits were used to isolate total RNA, and an Agilent TapeStation was used to check RNA quality. TCR beta libraries were constructed by 5' RACE, in which cDNA synthesis was followed by two PCR steps with TCR beta constant-region gene-specific primers. Sequencing of the TCR beta libraries was done on an Illumina MiSeq platform. In the authors' own workflow: MIGEC, MiXCR and VDJtools were used to process the reads. Clonotype frequency was calculated as the fraction of unique molecular identifiers assigned to a given clonotype among all unique molecular identifiers in the sample. Any TRBV gene that IMGT lists as a pseudogene or open reading frame, and is therefore nonfunctional, such as TRBV1, TRBV12-1 and TRBV21, was left out. TCRdb applied fastp at Q25 and MiXCR to the public reads, then kept only in-frame beta chains. Identical CDR3 protein sequences are pooled into one entry, listed with their most common genes and DNA. These V and J calls are TCRdb output, not the study's own analysis. In this sample the table shows some 17,000 distinct CDR3 sequences, about 2.2% of which occur a single time. The top ten clonotypes cover 6.9% of the sample.

What the research found in general, with its limitations: Each sequenced sample mixed leukemia cell line cells with normal T cells, and most targeted TRBV signal came from the leukemia cells rather than normal T cells. Cross-reactivity of the anti-TRBV5-5 antibody with TRBV5-6 was attributed to high sequence similarity between the two genes.

T cells were expanded from blood mononuclear cells for about 3 days with either the anti-CD3 antibody OKT3 or CD3/CD28 Dynabeads. The culture conditions for expanded T cells were RPMI 1640 plus 10% fetal bovine serum, recombinant human IL-2 (about 90 IU/ml) and IL-7 (5 ng/ml). Each coculture contained around 5 x 10^4 normal T cells, around 5 x 10^4 target cells and bispecific antibody in roughly 97 ul and was incubated for about 15 hours at 37 degrees C. Every bispecific antibody was made of two single-chain variable fragments expressed in a single-chain diabody format with a His tag. Effector T cells were obtained from healthy human donors, and peripheral blood mononuclear cells were isolated from leukapheresis samples by Ficoll density gradient centrifugation. This clonotype is judged medium-sized (0.01 to 0.1%). Its cognate antigen has yet to be identified. Base-call qualities are not available, and no considerably larger clone is one nucleotide away.

V lost 6 bases and J lost 6 bases; the stretch between them is 8 bases long. The CDR3 spans 12 residues, from the cysteine through the phenylalanine. Only CDR3 DNA remains: 36 bases, in frame from the first base. In the germline V gene, CDR1 corresponds to KGHSH and CDR2 to LQKENI. The origin of this receptor is a human donor in good health. Some clones in this sample may be carry-over from other donors' samples. Sample: healthy donor T cells cultured with leukemia cells. This receptor chain uses TRBV18 and TRBJ1-4; too little of a D gene remains to name it. The CDR3 protein: CASSQRDEKLFF. The DNA sequence reads TGTGCCAGCTCTCAGCGGGATGAAAAACTGTTTTTT.